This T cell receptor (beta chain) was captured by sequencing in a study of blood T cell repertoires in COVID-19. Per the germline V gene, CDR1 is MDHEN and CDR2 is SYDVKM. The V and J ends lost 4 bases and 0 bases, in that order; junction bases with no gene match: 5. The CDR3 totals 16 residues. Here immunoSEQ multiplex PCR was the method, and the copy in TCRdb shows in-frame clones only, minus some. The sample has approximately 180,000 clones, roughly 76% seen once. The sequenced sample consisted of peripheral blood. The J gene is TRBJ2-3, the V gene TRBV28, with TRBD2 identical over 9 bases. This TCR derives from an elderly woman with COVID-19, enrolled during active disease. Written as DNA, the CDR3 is TGTGCCAGCAGTTCCTCTAGCGGGGACAGCACAGATACGCAGTATTTT. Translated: CASSSSSGDSTDTQYF.